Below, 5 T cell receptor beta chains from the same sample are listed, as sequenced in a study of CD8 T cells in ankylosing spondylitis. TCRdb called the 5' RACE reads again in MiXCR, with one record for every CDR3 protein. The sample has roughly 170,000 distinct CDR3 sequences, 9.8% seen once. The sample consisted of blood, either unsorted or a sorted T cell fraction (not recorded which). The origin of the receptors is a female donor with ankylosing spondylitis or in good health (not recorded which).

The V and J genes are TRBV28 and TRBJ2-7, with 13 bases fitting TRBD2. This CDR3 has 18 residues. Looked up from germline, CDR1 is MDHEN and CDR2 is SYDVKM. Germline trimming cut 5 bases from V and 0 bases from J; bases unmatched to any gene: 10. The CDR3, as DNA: TGTGCCAGCAGTCCGACTAGCGGGAGGACGTACTTCTCCTACGAGCAGTACTTC. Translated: CASSPTSGRTYFSYEQYF.

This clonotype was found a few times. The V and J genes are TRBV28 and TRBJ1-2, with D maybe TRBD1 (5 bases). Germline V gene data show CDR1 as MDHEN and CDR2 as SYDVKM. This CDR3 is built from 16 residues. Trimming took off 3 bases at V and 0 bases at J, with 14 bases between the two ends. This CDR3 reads CASSFIGTQANYGYTF. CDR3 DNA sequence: TGTGCCAGCAGTTTCATCGGGACCCAAGCTAACTATGGCTACACCTTC.

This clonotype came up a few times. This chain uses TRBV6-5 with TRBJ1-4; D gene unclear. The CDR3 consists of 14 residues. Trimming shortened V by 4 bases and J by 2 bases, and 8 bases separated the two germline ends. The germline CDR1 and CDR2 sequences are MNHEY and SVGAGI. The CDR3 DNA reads TGTGCCAGCAGTTGGGGTGGGACTAATGAAAAACTGTTTTTT. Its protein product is CASSWGGTNEKLFF.

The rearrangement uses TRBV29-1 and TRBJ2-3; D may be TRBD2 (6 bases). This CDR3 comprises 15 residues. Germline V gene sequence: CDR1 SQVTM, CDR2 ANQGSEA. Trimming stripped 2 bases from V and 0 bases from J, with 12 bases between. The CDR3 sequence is CSVEPWGVSTDTQYF. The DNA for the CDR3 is TGCAGCGTTGAACCTTGGGGGGTCAGCACAGATACGCAGTATTTT.

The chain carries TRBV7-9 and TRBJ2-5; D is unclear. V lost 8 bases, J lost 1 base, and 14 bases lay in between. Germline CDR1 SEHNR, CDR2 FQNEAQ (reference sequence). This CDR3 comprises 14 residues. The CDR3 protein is CASSRVGLQETQYF. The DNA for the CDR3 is TGTGCCAGCTCTCGTGTGGGCCTCCAAGAGACCCAGTACTTC.